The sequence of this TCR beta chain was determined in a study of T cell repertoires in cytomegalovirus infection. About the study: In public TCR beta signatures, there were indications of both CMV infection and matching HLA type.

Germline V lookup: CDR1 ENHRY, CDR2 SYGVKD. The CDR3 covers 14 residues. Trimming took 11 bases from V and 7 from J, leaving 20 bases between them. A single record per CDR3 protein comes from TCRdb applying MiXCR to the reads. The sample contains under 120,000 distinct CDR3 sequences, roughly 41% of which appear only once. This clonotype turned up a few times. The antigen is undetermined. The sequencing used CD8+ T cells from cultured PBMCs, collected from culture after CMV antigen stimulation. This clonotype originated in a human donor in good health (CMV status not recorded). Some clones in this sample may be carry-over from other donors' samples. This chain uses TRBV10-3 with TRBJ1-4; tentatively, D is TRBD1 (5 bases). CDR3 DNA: TGTGCCGCCGCGTTAGGAGGGGAATCTGAAAAACTGTTTTTT. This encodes CAAALGGESEKLFF.